This is a list of T cell receptor beta chains from one sample in a study of T cells in Graves' hyperthyroidism and ophthalmopathy. Via MiXCR, TCRdb re-called the multiplex PCR reads, giving one row per CDR3 protein. This table has fewer than 650,000 distinct CDR3 sequences, roughly 14% appearing once. Sequenced: blood. The source is a middle-aged woman with Graves' ophthalmopathy. Both conserved end residues are part of each CDR3. D genes are given only for firm matches. Clone size appears in some rows only: once, few, many, or a class for an expanded clone.

v_gene,abundance,d_gene,j_gene,len,CDR3nt,CDR3aa
TRBV12-3/TRBV12-4,NA,NA,TRBJ1-6,14,TGTGCCAGCAGCCCACGAGGGGCCGACTCACCCCTCCACTTT,CASSPRGADSPLHF
TRBV12-3/TRBV12-4,many,NA,TRBJ2-7,10,TGTGCCAGCAGTTTAAATTTCGGGTACTTC,CASSLNFGYF
TRBV12-3/TRBV12-4,many,NA,TRBJ2-7,12,TGTGCCAGCAGCGGGGACCACTACGAGCAGTACTTC,CASSGDHYEQYF
TRBV6-1,many,NA,TRBJ1-5,18,TGTGCCAGCAGTCAAAATAGGGCACAGCCCTGGGACGATCAGCCCCAGCATTTT,CASSQNRAQPWDDQPQHF
TRBV4-2,many,NA,TRBJ2-6,16,TGTGCCAGCAGCCAGGGGGGTAACTCTGGGGCCAACGTCCTGACTTTC,CASSQGGNSGANVLTF
TRBV7-2,many,TRBD2,TRBJ2-7,14,TGTGCCAGCAGCTCCAAAGGCGGGAGGGACGAGCAGTACTTC,CASSSKGGRDEQYF
TRBV27,many,NA,TRBJ1-1,14,TGTGCCAGCAGTATTACGACGGGGAGGACTGAAGCTTTCTTT,CASSITTGRTEAFF
TRBV7-2,many,NA,TRBJ1-2,13,TGTGCCAGCAGCTTACCCGGGATGGGGGGCTACACCTTC,CASSLPGMGGYTF
TRBV6-1,many,NA,TRBJ1-5,17,TGTGCCAGCAGCGAGGGGTTGGGCCAGGTAGGCAATCAGCCCCAGCATTTT,CASSEGLGQVGNQPQHF
TRBV6-2/TRBV6-3,NA,TRBD2,TRBJ2-2,22,TGTGCCAGCAGTTCGGGACTAGCGGGAGGGCCGAGGAGGCTCGCGGCGGCCGGGGAGCTGTTTTTT,CASSSGLAGGPRRLAAAGELFF
TRBV15,many,NA,TRBJ2-2,16,TGTGCCACCAGCCTAAAGTCCGGGGCGATCACCGGGGAGCTGTTTTTT,CATSLKSGAITGELFF
TRBV4-3,NA,NA,TRBJ2-6,16,TGCGCCAGCAGCCAAGAAATAGGGACTGGGGCCAACGTCCTGACTTTC,CASSQEIGTGANVLTF
TRBV11-3,many,TRBD2,TRBJ2-5,16,TGTGCCAGCAGCTTAGGAGAGGCGGGAGGCCGGGAGACCCAGTACTTC,CASSLGEAGGRETQYF
TRBV12-3/TRBV12-4,many,TRBD1,TRBJ2-2,16,TGTGCCAGCAGCCGCGGACAGGGGTTTTTCACCGGGGAGCTGTTTTTT,CASSRGQGFFTGELFF
TRBV11-2,many,NA,TRBJ2-7,17,TGTGCCAGCAGCTCCGGTATGGTAGCGCCGACCCCCTACGAGCAGTACTTC,CASSSGMVAPTPYEQYF
TRBV4-2,many,NA,TRBJ2-5,15,TGTGCCAGCAGCCAAGATCCAGCGTATCAAGAGACCCAGTACTTC,CASSQDPAYQETQYF
TRBV6-5,many,NA,TRBJ1-1,13,TGTGCCAGCAGTTTTGGAAAGAACACTGAAGCTTTCTTT,CASSFGKNTEAFF
TRBV30,few,TRBD2,TRBJ2-7,14,TGTGCCTGGAGGGCGGAGCGGGGCTTCTACGAGCAGTACTTC,CAWRAERGFYEQYF
TRBV28,many,NA,TRBJ1-1,14,TGTGCCAGCAGCCCTCCCTGGGAGGACAGTGAAGCTTTCTTT,CASSPPWEDSEAFF
TRBV28,NA,NA,TRBJ1-1,12,TGTGCCAGCAGTTTGATAAGGACTGAAGCTTTCTTT,CASSLIRTEAFF
TRBV6-2/TRBV6-3,many,NA,TRBJ2-2,14,TGTGCCAGCAACCCCGACAGCGACACCGGGGAGCTGTTTTTT,CASNPDSDTGELFF
TRBV20-1,many,NA,TRBJ1-1,14,TGCAGTGCTAGGACAGCCGCAACGAACACTGAAGCTTTCTTT,CSARTAATNTEAFF
TRBV27,many,NA,TRBJ1-1,14,TGTGCCAGCACCACAAGAGGGAGGAACACTGAAGCTTTCTTT,CASTTRGRNTEAFF
TRBV6-1,many,NA,TRBJ2-5,13,TGTGCCAGCAGTCGACAGCTCCAAGAGACCCAGTACTTC,CASSRQLQETQYF
TRBV28,many,NA,TRBJ2-7,14,TGTGCCAGCAGTTTGTCTACTAGTTACTACGAGCAGTACTTC,CASSLSTSYYEQYF
TRBV30,few,NA,TRBJ1-2,16,TGTGCCTGGAGTGAAACAGGTTACAGTATTAACTATGGCTACACCTTC,CAWSETGYSINYGYTF
TRBV2,many,TRBD1,TRBJ1-2,14,TGTGCCAGCACCAACACAGGGGTGCAGTATGGCTACACCTTC,CASTNTGVQYGYTF
TRBV11-1,NA,NA,TRBJ2-2,16,TGTGCCAGCAGCTCCCCGGGAGACCAGAACACCGGGGAGCTGTTTTTT,CASSSPGDQNTGELFF
TRBV25-1,many,NA,TRBJ2-7,13,TGTGCCAGCTCCCGCCCGGGGTCCTACGAGCAGTACTTC,CASSRPGSYEQYF
TRBV10-3,many,NA,TRBJ2-2,16,TGTGCCATCACGGGCAGCACGGTGGGAAACACCGGGGAGCTGTTTTTT,CAITGSTVGNTGELFF
TRBV12-3/TRBV12-4,many,NA,TRBJ1-5,15,TGTGCCAGCAGTACAGACAGGTCTTTCAATCAGCCCCAGCATTTT,CASSTDRSFNQPQHF
TRBV27,many,TRBD1,TRBJ1-1,15,TGTGCCAGCAGTTTCTGGTACAGGGGAGGAACTGAAGCTTTCTTT,CASSFWYRGGTEAFF
TRBV7-9,NA,NA,TRBJ1-5,15,TGTGCCAGCAGCCCCCCCGGCCCAGGGGATCAGCCCCAGCATTTT,CASSPPGPGDQPQHF
TRBV12-3/TRBV12-4,NA,NA,TRBJ1-1,14,TGTGCCAGCAGTTTGAACAGGGATTTCACTGAAGCTTTCTTT,CASSLNRDFTEAFF
TRBV28,many,NA,TRBJ2-7,14,TGTGCCAGTCAATCCACCGGGACCACCTACGAGCAGTACTTC,CASQSTGTTYEQYF
TRBV20-1,few,TRBD1,TRBJ1-3,15,TGCAGTGCTAAGAGAGCTCAGGGGGCTGGAAACACCATATATTTT,CSAKRAQGAGNTIYF
TRBV19,many,TRBD1,TRBJ1-2,15,TGTGCCAGTAGGTCTCAAACGGACAGGGCCTATGGCTACACCTTC,CASRSQTDRAYGYTF
TRBV20-1,many,TRBD2,TRBJ2-5,15,TGCAGTGCTAGAGATGCTAGCGGGAGCGTGGAGACCCAGTACTTC,CSARDASGSVETQYF
TRBV11-1,many,NA,TRBJ1-3,16,TGTGCCAGCAGCTCAACAGGGCTCTACTCTGGAAACACCATATATTTT,CASSSTGLYSGNTIYF
TRBV7-9,many,NA,TRBJ2-7,14,TGTGCCAGCAGCTTGAGGGATCTTACCTACGAGCAGTACTTC,CASSLRDLTYEQYF
TRBV27,many,NA,TRBJ2-7,15,TGTGCCAGCAGTTCTCAGGGGCTCGGGCCCTACGAGCAGTACTTC,CASSSQGLGPYEQYF
TRBV2,many,NA,TRBJ2-2,13,TGTGCCAGCAGCGGGAGAGTCACCGGGGAGCTGTTTTTT,CASSGRVTGELFF
TRBV12-3/TRBV12-4,NA,TRBD2,TRBJ2-7,17,TGTGCCAGCAGGGACGGACTAGCGGGAGGAGGGTCCTACGAGCAGTACTTC,CASRDGLAGGGSYEQYF
TRBV12-3/TRBV12-4,many,TRBD1,TRBJ1-2,14,TGTGCCAGCAGTCCCCGCGGGACAGGGGAGGGCTACACCTTC,CASSPRGTGEGYTF
TRBV28,many,NA,TRBJ2-2,17,TGTGCCAGCAGTTCACCTGAGGACAGTCCTGACACCGGGGAGCTGTTTTTT,CASSSPEDSPDTGELFF
TRBV20-1,many,NA,TRBJ1-1,14,TGCAGTGCTCCTGGGAGACCAGGGTTCACTGAAGCTTTCTTT,CSAPGRPGFTEAFF